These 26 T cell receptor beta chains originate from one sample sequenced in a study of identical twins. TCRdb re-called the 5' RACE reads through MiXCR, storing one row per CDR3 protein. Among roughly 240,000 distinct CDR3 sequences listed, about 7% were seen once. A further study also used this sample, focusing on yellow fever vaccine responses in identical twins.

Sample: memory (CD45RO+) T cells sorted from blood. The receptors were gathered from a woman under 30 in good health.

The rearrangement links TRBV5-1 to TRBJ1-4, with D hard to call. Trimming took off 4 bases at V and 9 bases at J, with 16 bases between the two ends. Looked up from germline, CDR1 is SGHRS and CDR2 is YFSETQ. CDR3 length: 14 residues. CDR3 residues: CASSPTESGKKLFF. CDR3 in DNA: TGCGCCAGCAGCCCAACAGAAAGTGGTAAAAAACTGTTTTTT.

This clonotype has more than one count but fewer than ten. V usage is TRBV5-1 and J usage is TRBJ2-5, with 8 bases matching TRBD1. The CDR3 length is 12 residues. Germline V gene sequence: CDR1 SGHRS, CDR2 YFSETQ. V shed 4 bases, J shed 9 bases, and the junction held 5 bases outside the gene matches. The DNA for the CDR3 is TGCGCCAGCAGCCGGGGGACAGGCGCCCAGTACTTC. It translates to CASSRGTGAQYF.

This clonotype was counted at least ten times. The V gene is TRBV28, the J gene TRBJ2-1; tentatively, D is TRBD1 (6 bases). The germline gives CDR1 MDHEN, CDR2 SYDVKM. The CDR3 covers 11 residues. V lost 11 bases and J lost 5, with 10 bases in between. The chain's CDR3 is CAHRDNNEQFF. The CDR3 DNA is TGTGCCCACCGGGACAACAATGAGCAGTTCTTC.

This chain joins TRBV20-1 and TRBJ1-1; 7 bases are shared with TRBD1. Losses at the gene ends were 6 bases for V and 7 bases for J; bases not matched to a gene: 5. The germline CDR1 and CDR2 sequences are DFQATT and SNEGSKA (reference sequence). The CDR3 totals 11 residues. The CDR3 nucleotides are TGCAGTGCCGAGGGACAGCTTGAAGCTTTCTTT. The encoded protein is CSAEGQLEAFF.

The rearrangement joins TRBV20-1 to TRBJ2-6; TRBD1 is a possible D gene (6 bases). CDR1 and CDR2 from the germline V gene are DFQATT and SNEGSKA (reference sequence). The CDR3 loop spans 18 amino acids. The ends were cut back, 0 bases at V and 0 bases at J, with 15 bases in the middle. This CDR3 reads CSARDRDTRLSGANVLTF. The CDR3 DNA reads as TGCAGTGCTAGAGATCGGGACACGCGTCTCTCTGGGGCCAACGTCCTGACTTTC.

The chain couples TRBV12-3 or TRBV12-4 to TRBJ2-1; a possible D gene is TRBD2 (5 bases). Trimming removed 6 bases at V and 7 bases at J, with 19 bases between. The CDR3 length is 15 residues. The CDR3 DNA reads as TGTGCCAGCAGCCCCAGCCCGGGATTACAAAATGAGCAGTTCTTC. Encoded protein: CASSPSPGLQNEQFF.

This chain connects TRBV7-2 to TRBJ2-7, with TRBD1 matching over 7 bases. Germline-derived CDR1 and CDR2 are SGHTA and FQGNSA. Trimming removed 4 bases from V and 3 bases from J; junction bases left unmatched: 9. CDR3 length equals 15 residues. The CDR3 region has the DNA TGTGCCAGCAGCTCGACCCGAAGACAGGGCTACGAGCAGTACTTC. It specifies CASSSTRRQGYEQYF.

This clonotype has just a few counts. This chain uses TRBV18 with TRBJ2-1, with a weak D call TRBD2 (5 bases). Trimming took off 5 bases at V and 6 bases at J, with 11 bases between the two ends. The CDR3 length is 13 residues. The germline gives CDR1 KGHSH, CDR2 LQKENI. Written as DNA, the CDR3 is TGTGCCAGCTCATCCTCCGGGGTCAATGAGCAGTTCTTC. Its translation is CASSSSGVNEQFF. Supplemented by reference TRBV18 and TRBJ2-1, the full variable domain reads NAGVMQNPRHLVRRRGQEARLRCSPMKGHSHVYWYRQLPEEGLKFMVYLQKENIIDESGMPKERFSAEFPKEGPSILRIQQVVRGDSAAYFCASSSSGVNEQFFGPGTRLTVL.

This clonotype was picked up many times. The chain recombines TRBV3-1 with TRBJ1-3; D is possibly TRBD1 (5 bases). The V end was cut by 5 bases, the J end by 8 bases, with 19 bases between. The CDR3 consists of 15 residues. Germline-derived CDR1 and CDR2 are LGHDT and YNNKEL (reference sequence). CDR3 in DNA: TGTGCCAGCAGCGAGACTTTTGGGGCCCGGGACACCATATATTTT. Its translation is CASSETFGARDTIYF.

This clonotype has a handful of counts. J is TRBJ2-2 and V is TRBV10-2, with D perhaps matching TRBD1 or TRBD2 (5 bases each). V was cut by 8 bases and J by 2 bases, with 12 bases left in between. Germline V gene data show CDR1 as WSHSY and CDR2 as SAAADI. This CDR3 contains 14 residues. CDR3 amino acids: CASARDANTGELFF. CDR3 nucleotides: TGCGCCAGCGCCAGGGACGCAAACACCGGGGAGCTGTTTTTT.

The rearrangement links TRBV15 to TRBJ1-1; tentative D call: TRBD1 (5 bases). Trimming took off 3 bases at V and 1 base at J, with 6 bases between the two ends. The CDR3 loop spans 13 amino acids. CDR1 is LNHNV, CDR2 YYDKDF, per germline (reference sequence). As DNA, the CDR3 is TGTGCCACCAGCAGTCAGGGGAACACTGAAGCTTTCTTT. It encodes CATSSQGNTEAFF.

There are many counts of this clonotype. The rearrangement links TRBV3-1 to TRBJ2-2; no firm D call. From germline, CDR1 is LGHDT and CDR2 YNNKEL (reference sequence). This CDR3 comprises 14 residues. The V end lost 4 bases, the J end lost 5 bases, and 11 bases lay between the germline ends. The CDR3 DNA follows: TGTGCCAGCAGCCCGAAGAGTCTGACCGGGGAGCTGTTTTTT. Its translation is CASSPKSLTGELFF.

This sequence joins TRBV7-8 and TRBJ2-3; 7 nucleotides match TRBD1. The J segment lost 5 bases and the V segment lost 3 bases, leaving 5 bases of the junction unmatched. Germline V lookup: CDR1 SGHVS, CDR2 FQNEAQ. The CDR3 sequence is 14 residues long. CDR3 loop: CASSFGQAKDTQYF. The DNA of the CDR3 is TGTGCCAGCAGCTTCGGACAGGCAAAAGATACGCAGTATTTT.

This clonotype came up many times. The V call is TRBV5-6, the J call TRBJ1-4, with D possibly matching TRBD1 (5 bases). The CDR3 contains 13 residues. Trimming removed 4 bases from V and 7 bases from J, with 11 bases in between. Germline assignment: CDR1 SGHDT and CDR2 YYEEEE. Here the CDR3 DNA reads TGTGCCAGCAGCGGGGGACTTGGTGAAAAACTGTTTTTT. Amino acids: CASSGGLGEKLFF.

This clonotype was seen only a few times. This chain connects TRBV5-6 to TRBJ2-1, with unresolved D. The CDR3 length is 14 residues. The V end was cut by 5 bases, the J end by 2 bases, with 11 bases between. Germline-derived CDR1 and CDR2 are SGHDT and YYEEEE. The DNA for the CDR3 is TGTGCCAGCAGGCCTGCCTACGCCTACAATGAGCAGTTCTTC. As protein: CASRPAYAYNEQFF.

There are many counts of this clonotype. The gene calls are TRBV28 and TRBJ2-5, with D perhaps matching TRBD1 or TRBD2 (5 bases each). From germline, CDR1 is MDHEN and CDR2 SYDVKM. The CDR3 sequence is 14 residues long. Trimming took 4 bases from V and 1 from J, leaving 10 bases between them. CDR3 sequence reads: CASSSRDRQETQYF. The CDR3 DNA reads TGTGCCAGCAGTTCCCGGGACCGCCAAGAGACCCAGTACTTC.

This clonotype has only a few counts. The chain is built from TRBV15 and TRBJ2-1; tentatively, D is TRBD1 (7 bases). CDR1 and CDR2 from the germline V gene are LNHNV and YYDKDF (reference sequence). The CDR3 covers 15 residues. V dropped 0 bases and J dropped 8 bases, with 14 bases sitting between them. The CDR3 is CATSRDPRGVDEQFF. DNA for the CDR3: TGTGCCACCAGCAGAGATCCCAGGGGGGTCGATGAGCAGTTCTTC.

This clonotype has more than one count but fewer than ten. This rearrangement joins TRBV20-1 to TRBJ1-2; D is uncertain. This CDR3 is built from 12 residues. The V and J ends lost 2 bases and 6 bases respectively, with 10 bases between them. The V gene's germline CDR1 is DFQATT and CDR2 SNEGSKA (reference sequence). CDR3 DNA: TGCAGTGCTAGACGCACAGACAATGGCTACACCTTC. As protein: CSARRTDNGYTF.

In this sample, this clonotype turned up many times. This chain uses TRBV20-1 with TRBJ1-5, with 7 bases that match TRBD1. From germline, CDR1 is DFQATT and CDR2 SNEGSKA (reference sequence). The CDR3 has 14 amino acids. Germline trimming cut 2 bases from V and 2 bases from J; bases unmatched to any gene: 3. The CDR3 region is CSARPTGGNQPQHF. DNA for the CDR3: TGCAGTGCTAGACCTACAGGGGGCAATCAGCCCCAGCATTTT.

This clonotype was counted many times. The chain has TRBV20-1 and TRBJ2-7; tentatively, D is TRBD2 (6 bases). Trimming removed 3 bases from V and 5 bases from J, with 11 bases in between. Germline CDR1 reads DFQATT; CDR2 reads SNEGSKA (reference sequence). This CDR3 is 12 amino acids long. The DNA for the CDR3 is TGCAGTGCTAGTCGGACTAATGACGAGCAGTACTTC. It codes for CSASRTNDEQYF.

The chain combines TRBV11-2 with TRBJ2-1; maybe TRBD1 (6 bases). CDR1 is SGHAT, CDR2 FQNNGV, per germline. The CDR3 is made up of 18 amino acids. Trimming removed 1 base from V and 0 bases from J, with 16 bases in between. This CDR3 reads CASSLGYGGPSSYNEQFF. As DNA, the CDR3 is TGTGCCAGCAGCTTAGGTTATGGGGGCCCGAGCTCCTACAATGAGCAGTTCTTC. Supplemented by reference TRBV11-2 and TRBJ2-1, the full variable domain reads EAGVAQSPRYKIIEKRQSVAFWCNPISGHATLYWYQQILGQGPKLLIQFQNNGVVDDSQLPKDRFSAERLKGVDSTLKIQPAKLEDSAVYLCASSLGYGGPSSYNEQFFGPGTRLTVL.

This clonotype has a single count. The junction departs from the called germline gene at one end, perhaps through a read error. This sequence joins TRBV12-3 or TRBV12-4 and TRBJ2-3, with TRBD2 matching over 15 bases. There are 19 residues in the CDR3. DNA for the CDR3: TGTACCAGCAGCTCCCCCGGGACTAGCGGGAGGTTGGGCACAGATACGCAGTATTTT. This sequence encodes CTSSSPGTSGRLGTDTQYF.

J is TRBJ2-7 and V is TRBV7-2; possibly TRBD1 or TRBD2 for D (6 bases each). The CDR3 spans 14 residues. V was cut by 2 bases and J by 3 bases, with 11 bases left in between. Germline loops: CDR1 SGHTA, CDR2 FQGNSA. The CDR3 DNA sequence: TGTGCCAGCAGCTTAAGAGGGGGGATCTACGAGCAGTACGTC. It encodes CASSLRGGIYEQYV.

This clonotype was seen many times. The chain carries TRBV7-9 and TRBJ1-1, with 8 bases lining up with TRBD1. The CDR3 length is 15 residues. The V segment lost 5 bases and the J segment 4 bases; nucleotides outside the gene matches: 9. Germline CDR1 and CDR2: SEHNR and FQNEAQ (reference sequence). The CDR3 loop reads CASSPRTGPGTEAFF. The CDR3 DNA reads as TGTGCCAGCAGCCCACGGACAGGGCCGGGCACTGAAGCTTTCTTT. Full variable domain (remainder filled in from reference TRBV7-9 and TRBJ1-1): DTGVSQNPRHKITKRGQNVTFRCDPISEHNRLYWYRQTLGQGPEFLTYFQNEAQLEKSRLLSDRFSAERPKGSFSTLEIQRTEQGDSAMYLCASSPRTGPGTEAFFGQGTRLTVV.

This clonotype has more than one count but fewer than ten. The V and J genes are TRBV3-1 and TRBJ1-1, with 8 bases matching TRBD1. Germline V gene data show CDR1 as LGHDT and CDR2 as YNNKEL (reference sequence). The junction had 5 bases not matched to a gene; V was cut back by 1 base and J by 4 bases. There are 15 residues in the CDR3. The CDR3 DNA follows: TGTGCCAGCAGCCAAGCACAGGGGGGTATCACTGAAGCTTTCTTT. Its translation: CASSQAQGGITEAFF.

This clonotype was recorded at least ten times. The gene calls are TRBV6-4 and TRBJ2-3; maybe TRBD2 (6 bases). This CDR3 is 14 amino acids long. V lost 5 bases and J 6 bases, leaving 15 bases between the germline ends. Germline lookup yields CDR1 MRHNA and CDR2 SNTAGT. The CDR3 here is CASSRGTDEDTQYF. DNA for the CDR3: TGTGCCAGCAGTCGCGGGACCGATGAGGATACGCAGTATTTT.